Given below is one TCR beta chain in context. The antigen is undetermined. This record comes from a study of T cells after yellow fever vaccination. Study results and caveats: The bulk population could contribute abundant contaminating clonotypes to FACS-sorted repertoires. A large majority of primary-vaccination clones showed up again after the booster (about 97% CD4, 88% CD8).

A process of 5'RACE template switching, which added a universal primer site and UMIs, was used to make TCR cDNA. MiXCR, applied by TCRdb to the 5' RACE reads, yields one record per CDR3 protein. The sample includes about 310,000 distinct CDR3 sequences, about 3.5% of them seen just once. The source of this sequence is a man aged 18 to 30 who received the YFV17D yellow fever vaccine. The input for sequencing was PBMCs, taken on the day of the yellow fever booster vaccination.

This CDR3 reads CASSGGGYPLAKNIQYF. The DNA of the CDR3 is TGTGCCAGCAGCGGGGGGGGGTACCCACTAGCCAAAAACATTCAGTACTTC. The rearrangement uses TRBV9 and TRBJ2-4, with 7 bases identical to TRBD2. The CDR3 sequence is 17 residues long. V lost 3 bases to trimming and J lost 0 bases; unmatched junction nucleotides: 9. The germline gives CDR1 SGDLS, CDR2 YYNGEE.